The clone carrying this T cell receptor beta chain was counted between two and nine times. No antigen is known for it. This table comes from immunoSEQ multiplex PCR, and its TCRdb copy is limited to in-frame clones, with some not included. The table includes approximately 19,000 clones, roughly 90% detected once. The record originates from a study of T cells after posttransplantation cyclophosphamide. Study results and limitations: TRB clonality was highly associated with recipient CMV seropositivity and reactivation. Donor-recipient repertoire similarity was low at 1-2 months, rising over year one.

Per germline, CDR1 MDHEN and CDR2 SYDVKM. The ends lost 3 bases at V and 4 bases at J; junction bases unmatched: 2. The length of the CDR3 is 13 residues. Busulfan-fludarabine conditioning, marrow transplant, and cyclophosphamide on days +3 and +4 were administered. The sample consisted of PBMCs, taken after allogeneic stem cell transplant with posttransplant cyclophosphamide. This TCR was recovered from a female patient aged 35 to 55 who received an allogeneic stem cell transplant from a related donor, was CMV-positive, and had no GVHD. A subset of T cells may come from the graft donor. The V and J genes are TRBV28 and TRBJ1-2, with 7 bases that match TRBD1. The CDR3 region is CASSFDRAYGYTF. Here the CDR3 DNA reads TGTGCCAGCAGTTTCGACAGGGCCTATGGCTACACCTTC.